These 12 T cell receptor beta chains originate from one sample sequenced in a study of CD8+ T cells in alopecia areata (dated by TCRdb to the late 2010s). Libraries came from the immunoSEQ multiplex PCR assay. RNA was extracted from all samples and reverse transcribed into cDNA, which served as template for TCR sequencing. TCRdb limited this immuneACCESS table to in-frame rearrangements with V and J called. A share of clones is missing; checked studies link under half to unresolved V genes, and the rest is unexplained. This sample lists 89,000 or so clones; just over 50% were detected once. Of the sample, around 6% falls within the top ten clones. Source material: NKG2D-high CD8+ T cells sorted from blood. The sample's cell subset or site label, decoded: sorted CD8+ NKG2D-high blood T cells. These receptors were taken from a human donor with alopecia areata.

The chain links TRBV7-9 to TRBJ2-3; D is possibly TRBD1 (5 bases). V was clipped by 10 bases and J by 0 bases, with 8 bases between them. The CDR3 is 12 residues long. Germline-derived CDR1 and CDR2 are SEHNR and FQNEAQ (reference sequence). The CDR3 coding sequence is TGTGCCATCCAGGGTAGCACAGATACGCAGTATTTT. Protein: CAIQGSTDTQYF.

V usage is TRBV2 and J usage is TRBJ2-5, with TRBD2 matching over 8 bases. Germline CDR1 SNHLY, CDR2 FYNNEI. J lost 1 base, V lost 3 bases, and 7 bases had no gene match. The CDR3 spans 16 residues. CDR3 sequence reads: CASSDIAGGAQETQYF. DNA for the CDR3: TGTGCCAGCAGTGATATTGCGGGGGGCGCCCAAGAGACCCAGTACTTC.

This chain joins TRBV6-6 and TRBJ2-1; the match to TRBD1 covers 7 bases. Trimming at V came to 6 bases and at J to 6 bases, leaving 11 bases not matched to a gene. CDR3 length equals 15 residues. The germline V gene has CDR1 MNHNY and CDR2 SVGAGI (reference sequence). The CDR3 nucleotides read TGTGCCAGCAGCCCCAAAATCTCAGGGGGCAATGAGCAGTTCTTC. It is translated as CASSPKISGGNEQFF.

The chain joins TRBV19 to TRBJ2-1, with D unclear. The CDR3 totals 16 residues. Germline CDR1 reads LNHDA; CDR2 reads SQIVND (reference sequence). V was cut by 6 bases and J by 7 bases, with 22 bases left in between. The CDR3 loop reads CASSYQRLEPPNEQFF. The CDR3 DNA is TGTGCCAGTAGCTACCAACGGTTGGAGCCTCCAAATGAGCAGTTCTTC.

Notes on this clone: A single base is all that separates this from a far larger clone, so a read error is likely. The rearrangement joins TRBV13 to TRBJ2-7; 9 bases are a match to TRBD1. Germline loops: CDR1 PRHDT, CDR2 FYEKMQ (reference sequence). J lost 3 bases, V lost 5 bases, and 5 bases had no gene match. This CDR3 is built from 14 residues. Written as DNA, the CDR3 is TGTGCCAGCAGCGGGGGGACAGGGCGCTACGAGCAGTACTTC. Translated, it gives CASSGGTGRYEQYF.

The V and J genes are TRBV6-5 and TRBJ2-7, with D possibly being TRBD2 (7 bases). The CDR3 is 12 residues long. Per germline, CDR1 MNHEY and CDR2 SVGAGI. V was trimmed by 2 bases and J by 6 bases, leaving 8 bases between them. In nucleotides, the CDR3 is TGTGCCAGCAGTTACGGGGGGGCCGAGCAGTACTTC. Encoded protein: CASSYGGAEQYF.

This chain connects TRBV28 to TRBJ1-5; 9 bases line up with TRBD1. Germline trimming cut 5 bases from V and 6 bases from J; bases unmatched to any gene: 8. This CDR3 has 15 residues. CDR1 and CDR2 from the germline V gene are MDHEN and SYDVKM. In DNA, the CDR3 is TGTGCCAGCAGTCCACAGGGGGCGGGCGGTCAGCCCCAGCATTTT. Its translation is CASSPQGAGGQPQHF.

The J gene is TRBJ2-5, the V gene TRBV7-2; D unresolved. Germline lookup yields CDR1 SGHTA and CDR2 FQGNSA. With 1 base removed from V and 3 bases from J, the gap between germline ends came to 9 bases. The CDR3 extends over 14 amino acids. The CDR3 sequence: CASSLEVLEETQYF. Written as DNA, the CDR3 is TGTGCCAGCAGCTTAGAAGTACTTGAAGAGACCCAGTACTTC.

The rearrangement uses TRBV7-9 and TRBJ2-7; D might be TRBD1 or TRBD2, each matching 5 bases. Per germline, CDR1 SEHNR and CDR2 FQNEAQ (reference sequence). The CDR3 has 12 residues. Trimming removed 8 bases from V and 3 bases from J, with 11 bases in between. CDR3 sequence reads: CASWARGYEQYF. The CDR3 DNA reads TGTGCCAGCTGGGCGAGGGGCTACGAGCAGTACTTC.

V usage is TRBV5-1 and J usage is TRBJ2-2; D gene unclear. Germline assignment: CDR1 SGHRS and CDR2 YFSETQ. This CDR3 spans 12 amino acids. V lost 4 bases and J lost 2, with 3 bases in between. The CDR3 is CASSTNTGELFF. DNA for the CDR3: TGCGCCAGCAGCACCAACACCGGGGAGCTGTTTTTT.

This clone was picked up a small number of times. The chain recombines TRBV28 with TRBJ2-7; 7 bases are a match to TRBD1. The CDR3 is 15 amino acids. Germline loops: CDR1 MDHEN, CDR2 SYDVKM. After removal of 6 bases from V and 1 base from J, the junction contained 9 bases not matched to a gene. CDR3 in amino acids: CASSAGPTGSYEQYF. CDR3 DNA: TGTGCCAGCAGCGCGGGCCCGACAGGGTCCTACGAGCAGTACTTC.

This clone was picked up a small number of times. This chain connects TRBV29-1 to TRBJ1-4, with a weak D call TRBD1 (6 bases). The CDR3 has 19 amino acids. The V gene's germline CDR1 is SQVTM and CDR2 ANQGSEA. Trimming pared 1 base from V and 0 bases from J, leaving 21 bases between. The CDR3 nucleotides are TGCAGCGTTGAAGGAGGGGGAGAGGACAGCCCAACAACTAATGAAAAACTGTTTTTT. It is translated as CSVEGGGEDSPTTNEKLFF.